This T cell receptor beta chain was found in a study of blood T cell repertoires in COVID-19. Background on the study: Sites in the United States, Italy and Spain provided acute and convalescent COVID-19 samples. PBMCs, B-cell-depleted T cells, or T cells were the source of the cDNA or gDNA that made up the material.

This CDR3 has 15 amino acids. Germline trimming cut 4 bases from V and 2 bases from J; bases unmatched to any gene: 3. Germline V lookup: CDR1 LGHDT, CDR2 YNNKEL (reference sequence). Assay: immunoSEQ multiplex PCR; the TCRdb copy retains only in-frame clones and omits some. The sample includes around 100,000 clones, approximately 79% of them seen just once. Sequenced: peripheral blood. The clonotype originates from a man in his 70s with active or convalescent COVID-19. This sequence joins TRBV3-1 (or the pseudogene TRBV3-2) and TRBJ2-5, with 11 bases fitting TRBD2. CDR3 region: CASSPWTSGQETQYF. The CDR3 region has the DNA TGTGCCAGCAGCCCTTGGACTAGCGGGCAAGAGACCCAGTACTTC.